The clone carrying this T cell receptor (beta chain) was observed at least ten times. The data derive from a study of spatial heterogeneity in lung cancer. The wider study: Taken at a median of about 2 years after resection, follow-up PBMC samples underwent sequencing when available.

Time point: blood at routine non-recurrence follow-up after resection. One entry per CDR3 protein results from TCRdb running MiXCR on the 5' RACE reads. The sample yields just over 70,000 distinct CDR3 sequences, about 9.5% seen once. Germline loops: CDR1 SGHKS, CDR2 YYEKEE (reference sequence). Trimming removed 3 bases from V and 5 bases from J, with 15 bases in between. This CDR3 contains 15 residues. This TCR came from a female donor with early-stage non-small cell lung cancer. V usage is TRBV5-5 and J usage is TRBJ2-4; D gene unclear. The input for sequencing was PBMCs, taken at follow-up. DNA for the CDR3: TGTGCCAGCAGCTCCCCCAACAGCCTACAAAACATTCAGTACTTC. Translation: CASSSPNSLQNIQYF.